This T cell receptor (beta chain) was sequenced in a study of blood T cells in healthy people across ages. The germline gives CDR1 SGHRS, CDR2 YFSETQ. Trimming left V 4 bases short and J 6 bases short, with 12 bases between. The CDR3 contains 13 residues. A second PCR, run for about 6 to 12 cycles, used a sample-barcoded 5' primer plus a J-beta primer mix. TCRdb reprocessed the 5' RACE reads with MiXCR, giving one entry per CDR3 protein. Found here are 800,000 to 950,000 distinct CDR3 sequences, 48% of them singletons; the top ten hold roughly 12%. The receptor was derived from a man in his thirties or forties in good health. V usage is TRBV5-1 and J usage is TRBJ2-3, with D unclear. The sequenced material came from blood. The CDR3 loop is CASSALSVDTQYF. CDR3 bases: TGCGCCAGCAGCGCCCTCTCGGTCGATACGCAGTATTTT.